Sequencing of this TCR beta chain was carried out in a study of cytomegalovirus exposure and HLA in healthy donors. Note on this clone: As yet, its antigen is unknown.

Study findings and constraints: Presence/absence analyses rested on an assumption that sequencing depth was roughly uniform across donors.

It was with 60 Vbeta and 13 Jbeta primers that the PCR ran. The table came from immunoSEQ multiplex PCR; TCRdb's copy has only in-frame clones and leaves some out. The sample has some 95,000 clones; roughly 71% are singletons. This sequence originates from a woman younger than 35 in good health and CMV-seropositive. Sample: PBMCs.

The CDR3 coding sequence is TGTGCCAGCAGCTTAGAACCGAGGAGGGGAAGTCACATTCAGTACTTC. Its translation is CASSLEPRRGSHIQYF. This chain connects TRBV7-8 to TRBJ2-4, with D maybe TRBD2 (6 bases). Trimming removed 1 base from V and 8 bases from J, with 18 bases in between. The CDR3 loop spans 16 amino acids. CDR1 SGHVS and CDR2 FQNEAQ come from the germline V gene.